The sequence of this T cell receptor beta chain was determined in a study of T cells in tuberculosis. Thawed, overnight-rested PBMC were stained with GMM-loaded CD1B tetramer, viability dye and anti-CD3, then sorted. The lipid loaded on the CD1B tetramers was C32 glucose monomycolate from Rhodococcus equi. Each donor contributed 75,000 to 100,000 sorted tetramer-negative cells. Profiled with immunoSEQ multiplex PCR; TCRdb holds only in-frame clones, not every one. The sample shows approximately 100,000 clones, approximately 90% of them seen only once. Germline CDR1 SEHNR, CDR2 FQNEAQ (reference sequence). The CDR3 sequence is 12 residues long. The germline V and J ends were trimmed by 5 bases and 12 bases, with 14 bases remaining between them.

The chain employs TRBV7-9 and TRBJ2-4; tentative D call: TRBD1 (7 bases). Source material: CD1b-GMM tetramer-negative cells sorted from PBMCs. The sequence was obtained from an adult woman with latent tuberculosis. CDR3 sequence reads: CASSGGTATQYF. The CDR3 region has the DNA TGTGCCAGCAGCGGCGGGACAGCAACTCAGTACTTC.